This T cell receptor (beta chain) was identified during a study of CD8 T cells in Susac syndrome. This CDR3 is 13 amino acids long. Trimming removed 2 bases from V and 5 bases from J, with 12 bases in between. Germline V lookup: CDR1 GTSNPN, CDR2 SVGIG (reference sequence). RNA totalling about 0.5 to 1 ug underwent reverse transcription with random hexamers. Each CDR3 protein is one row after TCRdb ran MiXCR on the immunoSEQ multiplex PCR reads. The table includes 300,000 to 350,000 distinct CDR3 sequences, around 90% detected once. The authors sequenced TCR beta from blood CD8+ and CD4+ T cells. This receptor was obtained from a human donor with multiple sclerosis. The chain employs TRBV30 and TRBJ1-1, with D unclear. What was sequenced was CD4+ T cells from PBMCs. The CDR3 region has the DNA TGTGCCTGGAGTCCTGGGCCCGGGACTGAAGCTTTCTTT. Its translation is CAWSPGPGTEAFF.